Below, 16 T cell receptor beta chains from the same sample are listed, as sequenced in a study of T cell responses to AZD1222 COVID-19 vaccine. TCRdb's table, derived via immunoSEQ multiplex PCR, lists solely in-frame clones and lacks some. The sample carries about 130,000 clones, roughly 92% recorded once. The sample in question was peripheral blood, obtained 28 days after the second AZD1222 dose. Every receptor here comes from an adult who received the AZD1222 COVID-19 vaccine.

This chain joins TRBV5-6 and TRBJ1-2; tentatively, D is TRBD1 (5 bases). V lost 4 bases, J lost 7 bases, and 11 bases lay in between. CDR1 and CDR2 from the germline V gene are SGHDT and YYEEEE. The CDR3 contains 12 residues. CDR3 coding DNA: TGTGCCAGCAGCCCGGGGGTTCTTGGCTACACCTTC. Its translation: CASSPGVLGYTF.

This clone is a singleton in its sample. CDR3 region: CASSRDRVGNTGELFF. The CDR3 DNA reads as TGTGCCAGCAGCCGAGACAGGGTGGGGAACACCGGGGAGCTGTTTTTT. This sequence joins TRBV5-6 and TRBJ2-2; 7 bases align to TRBD1. V gave up 4 bases and J gave up 1 base; unmatched junction bases: 7. CDR1 is SGHDT and CDR2 is YYEEEE in the germline V gene. The CDR3 runs 16 residues.

CDR3 nucleotides: TGCGCCAGCAGCCAAGGGCGGCAGGGCTATGGCTACACCTTC. Amino acid sequence: CASSQGRQGYGYTF. This chain uses TRBV4-3 with TRBJ1-2; D possibly corresponds to TRBD1 (5 bases). Germline-derived CDR1 and CDR2 are LGHNA and YSLEER. CDR3 length: 14 residues. Trimming shortened V by 1 base and J by 4 bases, and 10 bases separated the two germline ends.

The rearrangement uses TRBV7-2 and TRBJ1-1; D remains ambiguous. The CDR3 consists of 15 residues. CDR1 and CDR2 (germline): SGHTA, FQGNSA. The ends were cut back, 8 bases at V and 0 bases at J, with 16 bases in the middle. The CDR3: CASSLGSIMNTEAFF. The CDR3 DNA sequence: TGTGCCAGCTCTTTAGGCAGCATCATGAACACTGAAGCTTTCTTT.

This clone was recorded once. The rearrangement uses TRBV7-9 and TRBJ2-1, with a possible D match to TRBD2 (5 bases). The germline V and J ends were trimmed by 2 bases and 8 bases, with 10 bases remaining between them. CDR1 and CDR2 from the germline V gene are SEHNR and FQNEAQ (reference sequence). The CDR3 totals 13 residues. The CDR3 bases are TGTGCCAGCAGCTTAAGAGGTAGCGATGAGCAGTTCTTC. This encodes CASSLRGSDEQFF.

The chain has TRBV6-2 or TRBV6-3 and TRBJ1-4, with a tentative D call TRBD1 (6 bases). Trimming cost V 6 bases and J 4 bases, with 18 bases left between them. Germline loops: CDR1 MNHEY, CDR2 SVGEGT. The CDR3 loop spans 16 amino acids. CDR3 region: CASSLLVGQLNEKLFF. The CDR3 DNA reads TGTGCCAGCAGCCTGCTTGTGGGACAACTTAATGAAAAACTGTTTTTT.

V usage is TRBV28 and J usage is TRBJ1-3; D possibly corresponds to TRBD1 (6 bases). Trimming removed 4 bases at V and 1 base at J, with 8 bases between. CDR1 is MDHEN, CDR2 SYDVKM, per germline. The CDR3 runs to 14 residues. CDR3 nucleotides: TGTGCCAGCAGTTCAACAGGGTCTGGAAACACCATATATTTT. Translating it yields CASSSTGSGNTIYF.

The chain links TRBV11-2 to TRBJ2-4; the match to TRBD2 covers 7 bases. After removal of 4 bases from V and 0 bases from J, the junction contained 9 bases not matched to a gene. Per the germline V gene, CDR1 is SGHAT and CDR2 is FQNNGV. This CDR3 is 17 amino acids long. CDR3 loop: CASSSPGSGVAKNIQYF. In DNA, the CDR3 is TGTGCCAGCAGCTCACCGGGGAGCGGGGTAGCCAAAAACATTCAGTACTTC.

J is TRBJ2-7 and V is TRBV3-1 (or the pseudogene TRBV3-2); 7 bases align to TRBD1. This CDR3 region has 14 residues. CDR1 LGHDT and CDR2 YNNKEL come from the germline V gene (reference sequence). The V and J ends lost 3 bases and 5 bases, in that order; junction bases with no gene match: 7. CDR3: CASSQGDRAHEQYF. The CDR3 bases are TGTGCCAGCAGCCAGGGGGACAGAGCCCACGAGCAGTACTTC.

J is TRBJ1-4 and V is TRBV10-3; D is perhaps TRBD1 (6 bases). The CDR3 is 14 amino acids. Germline V gene sequence: CDR1 ENHRY, CDR2 SYGVKD. Trimming took off 4 bases at V and 3 bases at J, with 9 bases between the two ends. In DNA, the CDR3 is TGTGCCATCAGTGGGGGGCCGGCTAATGAAAAACTGTTTTTT. This sequence encodes CAISGGPANEKLFF.

The J gene is TRBJ1-5, the V gene TRBV19; a possible D gene is TRBD1 (5 bases). The CDR3 extends over 15 amino acids. V was cut by 3 bases and J by 0 bases, with 9 bases left in between. Germline values: CDR1 LNHDA, CDR2 SQIVND (reference sequence). In nucleotides, the CDR3 is TGTGCCAGTAGTATGACAGCATATAGCAATCAGCCCCAGCATTTT. This encodes CASSMTAYSNQPQHF.

This rearrangement joins TRBV6-5 to TRBJ1-2; maybe TRBD1 (6 bases). The germline V and J ends were trimmed by 7 bases and 4 bases, with 16 bases remaining between them. Germline V gene sequence: CDR1 MNHEY, CDR2 SVGAGI. This CDR3 has 14 residues. CDR3 sequence (DNA): TGTGCCAGCACCAGAGGTGGGGGGGCCTATGGCTACACCTTC. Translating gives CASTRGGGAYGYTF.

The chain carries TRBV6-5 and TRBJ1-4; D is possibly TRBD1 (5 bases). The ends were cut back, 10 bases at V and 8 bases at J, with 17 bases in the middle. Looked up from germline, CDR1 is MNHEY and CDR2 is SVGAGI. The CDR3 is made up of 13 amino acids. DNA for the CDR3: TGTGCCATCAGATCAGGGAATGAAGAAAAACTGTTTTTT. Encoded protein: CAIRSGNEEKLFF.

The chain links TRBV9 to TRBJ1-2, with D tentatively TRBD1 (5 bases). The V end lost 0 bases, the J end lost 6 bases, and 6 bases lay between the germline ends. Germline values: CDR1 SGDLS, CDR2 YYNGEE. This CDR3 has 12 amino acids. The CDR3 sequence: CASSVEGHGYTF. The CDR3, as DNA: TGTGCCAGCAGCGTAGAGGGGCATGGCTACACCTTC.

The rearrangement uses TRBV19 and TRBJ1-2; D possibly corresponds to TRBD1 (5 bases). Germline-derived CDR1 and CDR2 are LNHDA and SQIVND (reference sequence). The CDR3 totals 13 residues. Trimming removed 5 bases from V and 5 bases from J, with 12 bases in between. The CDR3 sequence: CASSYLDSYGYTF. CDR3 sequence (DNA): TGTGCCAGTAGTTACCTCGACAGTTATGGCTACACCTTC.

This clone has a single count. The chain couples TRBV7-9 to TRBJ1-2; TRBD1 might be the D (6 bases). The CDR3 sequence is 14 residues long. V lost 4 bases and J 2 bases, leaving 11 bases between the germline ends. The germline V gene has CDR1 SEHNR and CDR2 FQNEAQ (reference sequence). This CDR3 reads CASSSRQDNYGYTF. In DNA, the CDR3 is TGTGCCAGCAGCTCCAGACAGGACAACTATGGCTACACCTTC. Drawing the rest from reference TRBV7-9 and TRBJ1-2, the complete variable domain is DTGVSQNPRHKITKRGQNVTFRCDPISEHNRLYWYRQTLGQGPEFLTYFQNEAQLEKSRLLSDRFSAERPKGSFSTLEIQRTEQGDSAMYLCASSSRQDNYGYTFGSGTRLTVV.